This T cell receptor (beta chain) derives from a study of blood T cell repertoires in COVID-19. About the study: Whether acute or convalescent, the COVID-19 samples came from the United States, Italy and Spain. PBMCs, B-cell-depleted T cells, or T cells were the source of the cDNA or gDNA that made up the material.

Study processing details: From reference gene primer amplification, estimates of nucleated cell counts were derived. Generated by immunoSEQ multiplex PCR, the TCRdb table keeps only in-frame clones and is missing some. Clone size and V and J calls were adopted from that table, with D and trimming inferred from the DNA. Of some 150,000 clones in the sample, around 81% were seen once. V lost 0 bases and J 2 bases, leaving 11 bases between the germline ends. This CDR3 has 15 residues. In germline, CDR1 is SQVTM, CDR2 ANQGSEA. The sequencing sample was made of peripheral blood. The clonotype comes from a human donor in a cohort sampled during active COVID-19. The chain combines TRBV29-1 with TRBJ1-3; the D is unclear. CDR3 sequence: CSVEDGDLAGNTIYF. DNA of the CDR3: TGCAGCGTTGAAGATGGAGATTTAGCTGGAAACACCATATATTTT.